This T cell receptor beta chain is drawn from a study of PD-1 blockade in classical Hodgkin lymphoma. Clones were read by immunoSEQ multiplex PCR, and TCRdb kept only the in-frame ones, dropping some. The sample consists of some 70,000 clones, over 90% of them appearing once. As to time point: newly diagnosed, previously untreated cHL patient sample. Comparison came from newly diagnosed, untreated classical Hodgkin lymphoma PBMCs. V gave up 3 bases and J gave up 0 bases, with 11 bases separating them. CDR3 size: 15 residues. Per the germline V gene, CDR1 is MDHEN and CDR2 is SYDVKM. Comments on this clone: Its cognate antigen is unknown.

Study-wide points: A reduction in baseline TCR diversity was reportedly seen in newly diagnosed patients relative to healthy donors. Undefined causes, possibly disease activity or prior therapy, underlie the repertoire differences.

The chain links TRBV28 to TRBJ1-1, with D unresolved. The specimen was peripheral blood mononuclear cells (PBMCs). This TCR derives from a human donor with classical Hodgkin lymphoma. In nucleotides, the CDR3 is TGTGCCAGCAGTTTCGAGGCTGGCATGAACACTGAAGCTTTCTTT. Translating gives CASSFEAGMNTEAFF.